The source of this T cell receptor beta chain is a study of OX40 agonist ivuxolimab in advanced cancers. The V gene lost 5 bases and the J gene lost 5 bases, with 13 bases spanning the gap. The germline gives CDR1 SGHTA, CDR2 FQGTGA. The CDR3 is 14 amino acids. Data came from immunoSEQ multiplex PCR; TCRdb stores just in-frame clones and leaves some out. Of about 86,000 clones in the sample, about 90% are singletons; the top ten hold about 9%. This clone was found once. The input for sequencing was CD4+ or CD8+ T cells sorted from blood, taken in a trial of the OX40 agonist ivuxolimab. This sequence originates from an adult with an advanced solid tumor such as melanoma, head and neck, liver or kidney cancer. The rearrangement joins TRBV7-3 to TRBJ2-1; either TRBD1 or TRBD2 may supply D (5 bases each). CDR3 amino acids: CASSTPGPDNEQFF. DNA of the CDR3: TGTGCCAGCAGCACCCCGGGACCAGACAATGAGCAGTTCTTC.